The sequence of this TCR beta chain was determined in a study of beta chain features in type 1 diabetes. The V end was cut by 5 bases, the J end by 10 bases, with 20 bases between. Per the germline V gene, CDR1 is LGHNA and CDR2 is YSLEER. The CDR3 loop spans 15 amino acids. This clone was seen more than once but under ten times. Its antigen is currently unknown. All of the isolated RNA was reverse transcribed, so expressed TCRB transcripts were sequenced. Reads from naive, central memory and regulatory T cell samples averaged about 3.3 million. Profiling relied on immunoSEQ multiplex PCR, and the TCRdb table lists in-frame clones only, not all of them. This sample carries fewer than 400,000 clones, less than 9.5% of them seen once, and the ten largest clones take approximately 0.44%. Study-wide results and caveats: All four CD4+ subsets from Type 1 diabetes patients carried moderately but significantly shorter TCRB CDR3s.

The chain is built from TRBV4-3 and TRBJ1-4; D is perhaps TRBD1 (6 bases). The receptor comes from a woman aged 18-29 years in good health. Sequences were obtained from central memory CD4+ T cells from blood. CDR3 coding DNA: TGCGCCAGCAGCGTCGGGAGGGGGGCCGTCGGAAAACTGTTTTTT. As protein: CASSVGRGAVGKLFF.